This TCR beta chain was documented in a study of blood T cell repertoires in COVID-19. For the study at large: PBMCs, B-cell-depleted T cells, or T cells provided the cDNA or gDNA that made up the material.

V trimming: 4 bases; J trimming: 8 bases; junction bases outside the gene matches: 10. Germline V gene sequence: CDR1 SGDLS, CDR2 YYNGEE. The CDR3 runs to 15 residues. Per the authors' pipeline: It was from reference gene primer amplification that nucleated cell counts were estimated. TCRdb keeps only in-frame clones here, not all; method: immunoSEQ multiplex PCR. V, J and clone size are taken as reported in that table, and D and trimming were inferred from the DNA itself. The table has about 260,000 clones, roughly 86% seen once. This sequence originates from a man in his forties with active or convalescent COVID-19. The rearrangement joins TRBV9 to TRBJ2-1; TRBD1 agrees at 9 bases. The material sequenced was peripheral blood. This CDR3 reads CASSSPGTGYDEQFF. The CDR3 DNA follows: TGTGCCAGCAGCTCCCCCGGGACAGGGTACGATGAGCAGTTCTTC.